Detailed here is one T cell receptor (beta chain). Its antigen target is currently unknown. The sample holds no much larger clone one base away, and base qualities are not on file. There are 13 amino acids in the CDR3, from cysteine to phenylalanine inclusive. Only the CDR3 part of the read is kept: 39 bases, read in frame from the first base. The germline V gene sets CDR1 to SGHRS and CDR2 to YFSETQ. Between the V and J ends, shortened by 5 bases and 0 bases respectively, the junction contains 8 bases. This sample was included in a study of blood T cell repertoires in COVID-19 (TCRdb year 2020). Describing the broader study: The collaborator samples originated in the United States, Italy and Spain and spanned the acute and convalescent phases of COVID-19. The samples were drawn from two sources: the first 160 participants of the ongoing ImmuneRACE study, and 1,200 or so subjects contributed by 6 global collaborators. The sample metadata nearly always contained a de-identified subject ID, COVID-19 status, age in years and sex. The prospective study material was composed of cDNA or gDNA derived from T cells, B-cell-depleted T cells, or PBMCs. A freely available public database, intended as a resource for researchers studying the immune response to SARS-CoV-2, is where the repertoires were released. Where HLA class I and class II types were available, the types were taken from metadata supplied by the sample provider, not from assay-based typing. Subjects who had been exposed to COVID-19, were actively infected with it, or had recovered from it provided the deeply sampled blood TCRbeta repertoires that made up the dataset. The paper as a whole reports these results and caveats: The amount of clinical and demographic metadata varied by source and participant and was provided uncurated.

The collaborating institutions used their own protocols to collect whole blood in K2EDTA tubes. Collaborator samples were shipped for TCRbeta analysis as frozen whole blood, isolated PBMCs, or DNA extracted from either sample type. The immunoSEQ Assay, a bias-controlled multiplex PCR, was used to amplify TCRbeta CDR3 regions from genomic DNA. The published analysis was carried out like this. The number of nucleated cells in each sample was estimated from the amplification of reference gene primers within the assay. To quantify the absolute abundance of each unique TCRbeta CDR3 rearrangement, sequence reads were collapsed and filtered. For each sample, productive Simpson clonality was calculated as the square root of Simpson's diversity index across productive rearrangements. TCRdb limited this immuneACCESS table to in-frame rearrangements with V and J called. A share of clones is missing; checked studies link under half to unresolved V genes, and the rest is unexplained. From that table come the V and J calls and clone size; the DNA was used to work out D and trimming. The sample table records about 210,000 clones; around 89% of these occur just once. The ten largest clonotypes hold about 5% of the sample.

The TCR originated in a woman aged 35 to 49 with acute or convalescent COVID-19. The rearranged chain carries TRBV5-1 and TRBJ1-1; no D gene can be assigned with confidence. Sequencing was performed on peripheral blood. The CDR3 region reads CASRAGMNTEAFF. The nucleotide sequence reads TGCGCCAGCAGGGCCGGGATGAACACTGAAGCTTTCTTT.